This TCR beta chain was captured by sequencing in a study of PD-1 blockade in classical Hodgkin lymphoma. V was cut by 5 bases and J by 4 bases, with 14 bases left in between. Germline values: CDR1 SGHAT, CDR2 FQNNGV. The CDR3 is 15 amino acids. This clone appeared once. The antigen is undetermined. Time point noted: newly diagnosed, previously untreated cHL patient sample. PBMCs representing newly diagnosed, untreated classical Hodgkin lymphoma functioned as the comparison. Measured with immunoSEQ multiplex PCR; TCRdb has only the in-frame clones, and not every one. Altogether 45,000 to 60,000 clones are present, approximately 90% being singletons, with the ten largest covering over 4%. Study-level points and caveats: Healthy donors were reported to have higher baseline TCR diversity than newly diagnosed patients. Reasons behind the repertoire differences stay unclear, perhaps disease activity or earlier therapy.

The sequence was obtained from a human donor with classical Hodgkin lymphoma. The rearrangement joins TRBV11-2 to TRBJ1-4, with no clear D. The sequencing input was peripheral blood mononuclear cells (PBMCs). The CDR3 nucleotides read TGTGCCAGCAGCCCTAGCGGGTTGGGTAATGAAAAACTGTTTTTT. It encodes CASSPSGLGNEKLFF.